Listed below are T cell receptor beta chains from one sample, sequenced in a study of T cells in Graves' hyperthyroidism and ophthalmopathy. TCRdb re-called the multiplex PCR reads with MiXCR, one entry per CDR3 protein. The profile covers approximately 410,000 distinct CDR3 sequences, with about 13% appearing a single time and more than 4.5% taken by the ten largest. The sequencing input was blood. All receptors derive from a young woman with Graves' hyperthyroidism. Both conserved end residues are part of each CDR3. The order of the fields is D gene, J gene, V gene, clone size, CDR3 protein, CDR3 DNA. The D gene is left open where the match is weak. Size tells how often a clone was seen (once, few, many) or the class of an expanded clone, and some rows leave it out.

D: TRBD1; J: TRBJ1-2; V: TRBV13; size: many; CDR3: CASSPRQGAPYGYTF; DNA: TGTGCCAGCAGCCCAAGACAGGGGGCCCCCTATGGCTACACCTTC
D: TRBD2; J: TRBJ2-5; V: TRBV7-9; size: .; CDR3: CASSPVAGGGETQYF; DNA: TGTGCCAGCAGCCCCGTAGCGGGAGGAGGAGAGACCCAGTACTTC
D: TRBD1; J: TRBJ2-7; V: TRBV4-3; size: many; CDR3: CASSQGQGAYEQYF; DNA: TGCGCCAGCAGCCAAGGGCAGGGGGCCTACGAGCAGTACTTC
D: TRBD2; J: TRBJ2-5; V: TRBV9; size: .; CDR3: CASSEGGLAGPGAQYF; DNA: TGTGCCAGCAGCGAAGGCGGACTAGCGGGGCCGGGGGCCCAGTACTTC
D: .; J: TRBJ2-1; V: TRBV12-3/TRBV12-4; size: .; CDR3: CASSLGWSSNEQFF; DNA: TGTGCCAGCAGTTTGGGCTGGTCATCCAATGAGCAGTTCTTC
D: .; J: TRBJ1-1; V: TRBV29-1; size: many; CDR3: CSVVVGGAEAFF; DNA: TGCAGCGTTGTTGTTGGGGGGGCCGAAGCTTTCTTT
D: TRBD2; J: TRBJ2-7; V: TRBV20-1; size: many; CDR3: CSARGSGSHEQYF; DNA: TGCAGTGCTAGGGGTAGCGGGAGCCACGAGCAGTACTTC
D: .; J: TRBJ2-7; V: TRBV9; size: .; CDR3: CASSVGPSYEQYF; DNA: TGTGCCAGCAGCGTAGGACCCTCTTACGAGCAGTACTTC
D: TRBD1; J: TRBJ2-6; V: TRBV12-3/TRBV12-4; size: few; CDR3: CASRPGTGGSGANVLTF; DNA: TGTGCCAGCAGGCCCGGGACAGGGGGCTCTGGGGCCAACGTCCTGACTTTC
D: .; J: TRBJ2-7; V: TRBV4-2; size: few; CDR3: CASTPGPSSYEQYF; DNA: TGTGCCAGCACCCCGGGACCCTCTTCCTACGAGCAGTACTTC
D: TRBD1; J: TRBJ1-1; V: TRBV6-5; size: .; CDR3: CASSWDRADTEAFF; DNA: TGTGCCAGCAGTTGGGACAGGGCCGACACTGAAGCTTTCTTT
D: TRBD1; J: TRBJ1-2; V: TRBV5-1; size: .; CDR3: CASRPVSGTGEGYTF; DNA: TGCGCCAGCAGACCAGTGTCCGGGACAGGGGAAGGCTACACCTTC
D: .; J: TRBJ2-5; V: TRBV3-1; size: many; CDR3: CASSQDPETQYF; DNA: TGTGCCAGCAGCCAAGACCCAGAGACCCAGTACTTC
D: .; J: TRBJ2-5; V: TRBV10-3; size: .; CDR3: CAIRGSQETQYF; DNA: TGTGCCATCAGAGGCAGCCAAGAGACCCAGTACTTC
D: .; J: TRBJ1-5; V: TRBV4-1; size: many; CDR3: CASSARWGQPQHF; DNA: TGCGCCAGCAGCGCGCGATGGGGACAGCCCCAGCATTTT
D: .; J: TRBJ1-3; V: TRBV18; size: .; CDR3: CASSPPGRPSGNTIYF; DNA: TGTGCCAGCTCACCACCGGGCCGACCCTCTGGAAACACCATATATTTT
D: .; J: TRBJ1-5; V: TRBV9; size: few; CDR3: CASSVGGASQPQHF; DNA: TGTGCCAGCAGCGTAGGGGGGGCCAGTCAGCCCCAGCATTTT
D: TRBD2; J: TRBJ2-2; V: TRBV5-6; size: few; CDR3: CASSLAGGLASGELFF; DNA: TGTGCCAGCAGCTTGGCCGGGGGACTAGCATCCGGGGAGCTGTTTTTT
D: TRBD2; J: TRBJ2-1; V: TRBV20-1; size: many; CDR3: CSARTPGLAGDEQFF; DNA: TGCAGTGCTAGAACACCGGGACTAGCGGGAGATGAGCAGTTCTTC
D: .; J: TRBJ1-1; V: TRBV7-8; size: many; CDR3: CASSRTTGAEAFF; DNA: TGTGCCAGCAGCCGAACGACAGGCGCTGAAGCTTTCTTT
D: TRBD2; J: TRBJ2-1; V: TRBV4-3; size: few; CDR3: CASKGTSGPTPPFF; DNA: TGCGCCAGCAAGGGGACTAGCGGCCCGACGCCCCCGTTCTTC
D: TRBD2; J: TRBJ2-1; V: TRBV12-3/TRBV12-4; size: once; CDR3: CATALAGGYNEQFF; DNA: TGTGCCACCGCACTAGCGGGAGGCTACAATGAGCAGTTCTTC
D: .; J: TRBJ2-1; V: TRBV19; size: .; CDR3: CASRFTGYNEQFF; DNA: TGTGCCAGTAGGTTTACGGGGTACAATGAGCAGTTCTTC
D: .; J: TRBJ2-1; V: TRBV20-1; size: many; CDR3: CSARDLRSSYNEQFF; DNA: TGCAGTGCTAGAGATTTGCGGAGCTCCTACAATGAGCAGTTCTTC
D: TRBD1; J: TRBJ2-3; V: TRBV5-1; size: few; CDR3: CASSGTFRGTDTQYF; DNA: TGCGCCAGCAGCGGGACATTCAGGGGGACGGATACGCAGTATTTT
D: TRBD1; J: TRBJ2-2; V: TRBV20-1; size: few; CDR3: CSARDRDRGSGGELFF; DNA: TGCAGTGCTAGGGACCGGGACAGGGGGTCTGGCGGGGAGCTGTTTTTT
D: .; J: TRBJ1-1; V: TRBV5-1; size: many; CDR3: CASSLAGNTEAFF; DNA: TGTGCCAGCAGCTTAGCAGGTAACACTGAAGCTTTCTTT
D: .; J: TRBJ2-5; V: TRBV9; size: .; CDR3: CASSVIGGGGQETQYF; DNA: TGTGCCAGCAGCGTTATCGGAGGGGGAGGACAAGAGACCCAGTACTTC
D: .; J: TRBJ1-2; V: TRBV4-3; size: many; CDR3: CASSHASPTYGYTF; DNA: TGCGCCAGCAGCCACGCATCCCCCACCTATGGCTACACCTTC
D: TRBD2; J: TRBJ2-1; V: TRBV6-1; size: few; CDR3: CASSDLAGVPNEQFF; DNA: TGTGCCAGCAGTGACCTAGCGGGAGTCCCCAATGAGCAGTTCTTC
D: .; J: TRBJ2-1; V: TRBV6-2/TRBV6-3; size: many; CDR3: CASSAASESEQFF; DNA: TGTGCCAGCAGTGCCGCTAGTGAGAGTGAGCAGTTCTTC
D: TRBD2; J: TRBJ2-3; V: TRBV11-2; size: many; CDR3: CASSSLTSGPTDTQYF; DNA: TGTGCCAGCAGCTCACTTACTAGCGGCCCCACAGATACGCAGTATTTT
D: .; J: TRBJ2-2; V: TRBV29-1; size: many; CDR3: CSVGPHPNTGELFF; DNA: TGCAGCGTTGGCCCGCACCCGAACACCGGGGAGCTGTTTTTT
D: TRBD1; J: TRBJ2-2; V: TRBV19; size: once; CDR3: CASRQGVATGELFF; DNA: TGTGCCAGTAGACAGGGGGTGGCCACCGGGGAGCTGTTTTTT
D: .; J: TRBJ2-7; V: TRBV28; size: many; CDR3: CASSLAKGPAGWAYEQYF; DNA: TGTGCCAGCAGTCTTGCGAAGGGCCCCGCAGGGTGGGCCTACGAGCAGTACTTC
D: TRBD1; J: TRBJ2-1; V: TRBV11-1; size: many; CDR3: CASSIDRGHYNEQFF; DNA: TGTGCCAGCAGCATCGACAGGGGCCATTACAATGAGCAGTTCTTC
D: .; J: TRBJ2-7; V: TRBV29-1; size: many; CDR3: CSVRLVGYEQYF; DNA: TGCAGCGTTCGGCTAGTTGGCTACGAGCAGTACTTC
D: .; J: TRBJ2-7; V: TRBV12-3/TRBV12-4; size: many; CDR3: CASSRRDSGSHEQYF; DNA: TGTGCCAGCAGTCGCCGGGACAGCGGGTCCCACGAGCAGTACTTC
D: TRBD2; J: TRBJ2-2; V: TRBV30; size: .; CDR3: CAWSPWTSGSTGELFF; DNA: TGTGCCTGGAGTCCCTGGACTAGCGGGAGCACCGGGGAGCTGTTTTTT
D: .; J: TRBJ2-5; V: TRBV15; size: many; CDR3: CATSRHKQMLSVEETQYF; DNA: TGTGCCACCAGCAGACACAAGCAAATGTTATCGGTGGAAGAGACCCAGTACTTC
D: .; J: TRBJ2-7; V: TRBV5-1; size: many; CDR3: CASSLDPFGYEQYF; DNA: TGCGCCAGCAGCTTGGACCCTTTTGGTTACGAGCAGTACTTC
D: TRBD1; J: TRBJ1-1; V: TRBV19; size: .; CDR3: CASRGFGDRGAFF; DNA: TGTGCCAGTAGAGGGTTTGGGGACAGAGGAGCTTTCTTT
D: .; J: TRBJ1-5; V: TRBV27; size: .; CDR3: CASSRRGAPSNQPQHF; DNA: TGTGCCAGCAGCCGCCGGGGGGCTCCTAGCAATCAGCCCCAGCATTTT
D: TRBD2; J: TRBJ2-1; V: TRBV7-2; size: many; CDR3: CASSRSGDSYNEQFF; DNA: TGTGCCAGCAGCCGCAGCGGGGACTCCTACAATGAGCAGTTCTTC
D: .; J: TRBJ2-1; V: TRBV5-1; size: few; CDR3: CASSLGPELDEQFF; DNA: TGCGCCAGCAGCTTGGGACCAGAGTTGGATGAGCAGTTCTTC
D: .; J: TRBJ1-1; V: TRBV27; size: many; CDR3: CASRPSGGGHTEAFF; DNA: TGTGCCAGCAGACCATCCGGGGGGGGTCACACTGAAGCTTTCTTT
D: .; J: TRBJ1-1; V: TRBV10-1; size: few; CDR3: CASSEPGAGAFF; DNA: TGCGCCAGCAGTGAGCCGGGGGCTGGAGCTTTCTTT
D: .; J: TRBJ2-5; V: TRBV11-2; size: .; CDR3: CASSLVIKETQYF; DNA: TGTGCCAGCAGCTTAGTGATAAAAGAGACCCAGTACTTC
D: TRBD2; J: TRBJ2-7; V: TRBV6-2/TRBV6-3; size: once; CDR3: CASRKAGLAGARSSYEQYF; DNA: TGTGCCAGCAGAAAGGCGGGTCTAGCGGGGGCCAGGAGCTCCTACGAGCAGTACTTC
D: TRBD1; J: TRBJ2-1; V: TRBV5-1; size: many; CDR3: CASSPIRTGSNEQFF; DNA: TGCGCCAGCAGCCCTATCCGGACAGGCTCTAATGAGCAGTTCTTC
D: TRBD1; J: TRBJ2-7; V: TRBV5-6; size: many; CDR3: CASSLRDRGFYEQYF; DNA: TGTGCCAGCAGCTTGCGGGACAGGGGTTTCTACGAGCAGTACTTC
D: .; J: TRBJ2-7; V: TRBV29-1; size: many; CDR3: CSVGAGQGSYEQYF; DNA: TGCAGCGTTGGGGCAGGGCAAGGGTCCTACGAGCAGTACTTC
D: .; J: TRBJ2-7; V: TRBV14; size: .; CDR3: CASSQDWAGSDEQYF; DNA: TGTGCCAGCAGCCAAGATTGGGCAGGCAGCGACGAGCAGTACTTC
D: .; J: TRBJ1-2; V: TRBV6-1; size: few; CDR3: CASSPQGERSNYGYTF; DNA: TGTGCCAGCAGCCCACAGGGTGAGAGATCTAACTATGGCTACACCTTC